This T cell receptor beta chain derives from a study of identical twins. CDR3 size: 16 residues. CDR1 is SGHRS and CDR2 is YFSETQ in the germline V gene. Trimming cost V 0 bases and J 5 bases, with 16 bases left between them. MiXCR, run by TCRdb on the 5' RACE reads, gives a single entry per CDR3 protein. Of roughly 540,000 distinct CDR3 sequences listed, 20% to 25% are singletons. This clonotype was seen only once. The antigen is not known. General observations from the study: Zero-insertion analyses were open to partial confounding by invariant MAIT and iNKT cells. Conclusions were based on cross-sectional statistical analysis, without following the same donors.

The sample also formed part of further work on T cells expressing NK-cell markers. That study adds: Restricting sorting to alpha-beta TCR T cells was achieved in several experiments by an anti-gamma-delta TCR antibody. No clear determination of HCMV specificity was made for expanded NKG2C+ T cell clones.

The V gene is TRBV5-1, the J gene TRBJ2-3, with a possible D match to TRBD2 (5 bases). Sample: CD4+ T cells sorted from blood. The sequence was obtained from a woman younger than 35 in good health. CDR3 bases: TGCGCCAGCAGCTTGGAATTAGCGTTGAGAGTAGATACGCAGTATTTT. Its translation is CASSLELALRVDTQYF.